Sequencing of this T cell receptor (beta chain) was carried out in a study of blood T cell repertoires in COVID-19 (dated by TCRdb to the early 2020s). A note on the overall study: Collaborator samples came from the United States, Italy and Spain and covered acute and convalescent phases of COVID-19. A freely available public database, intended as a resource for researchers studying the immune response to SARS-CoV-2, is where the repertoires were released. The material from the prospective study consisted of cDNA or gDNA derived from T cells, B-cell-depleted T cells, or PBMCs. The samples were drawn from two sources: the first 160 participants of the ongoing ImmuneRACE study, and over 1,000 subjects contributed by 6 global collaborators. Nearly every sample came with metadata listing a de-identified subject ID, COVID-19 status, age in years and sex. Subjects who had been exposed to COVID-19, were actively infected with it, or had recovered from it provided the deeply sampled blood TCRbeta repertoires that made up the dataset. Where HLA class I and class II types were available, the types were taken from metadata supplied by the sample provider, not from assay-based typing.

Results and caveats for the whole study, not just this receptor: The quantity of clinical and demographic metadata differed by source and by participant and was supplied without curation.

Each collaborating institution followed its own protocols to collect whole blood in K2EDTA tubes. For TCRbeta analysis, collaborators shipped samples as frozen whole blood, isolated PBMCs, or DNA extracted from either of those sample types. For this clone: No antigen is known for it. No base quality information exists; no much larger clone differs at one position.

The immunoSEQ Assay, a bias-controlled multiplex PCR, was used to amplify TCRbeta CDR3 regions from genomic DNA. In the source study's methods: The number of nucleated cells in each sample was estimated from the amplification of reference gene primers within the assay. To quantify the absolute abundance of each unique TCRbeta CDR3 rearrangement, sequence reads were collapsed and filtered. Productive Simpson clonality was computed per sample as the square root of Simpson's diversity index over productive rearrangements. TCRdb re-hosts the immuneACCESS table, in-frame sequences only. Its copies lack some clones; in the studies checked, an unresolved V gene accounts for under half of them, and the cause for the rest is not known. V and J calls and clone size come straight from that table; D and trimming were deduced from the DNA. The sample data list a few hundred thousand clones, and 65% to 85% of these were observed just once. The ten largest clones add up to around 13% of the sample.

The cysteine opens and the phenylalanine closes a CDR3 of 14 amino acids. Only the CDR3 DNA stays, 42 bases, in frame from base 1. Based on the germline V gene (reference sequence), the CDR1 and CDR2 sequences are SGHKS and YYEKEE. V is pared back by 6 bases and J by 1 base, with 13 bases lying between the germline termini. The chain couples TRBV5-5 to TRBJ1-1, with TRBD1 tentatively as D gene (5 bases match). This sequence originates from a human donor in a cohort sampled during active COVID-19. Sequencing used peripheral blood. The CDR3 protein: CASIVGGTNTEAFF. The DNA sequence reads TGTGCCAGCATCGTGGGGGGTACGAACACTGAAGCTTTCTTT.